Presented here are 9 T cell receptor beta chains from one specimen sequenced in a study of Ad26.COV2.S vaccination and SARS-CoV-2 variants. Sequenced by immunoSEQ multiplex PCR; TCRdb stores in-frame clones only, minus some. The sample comprises hundreds of thousands of clones, about nine tenths of which are singletons, and roughly 6% rests with the top ten. Treatment meaning: 15 to 20 received Ad26.COV2.S at low or high dose, single or two shots; 5 received placebo; per-sample allocation not given. The samples were gathered on day 63 after the first injection of vaccine or placebo. The material sequenced was peripheral blood, taken in a trial of Ad26.COV2.S vaccine versus placebo. Every receptor here comes from a person between 18 and 59 years old who received the Ad26.COV2.S COVID-19 vaccine or a placebo.

This chain connects TRBV15 to TRBJ1-2; D is unresolved. This CDR3 comprises 13 residues. CDR1 is LNHNV and CDR2 is YYDKDF in the germline V gene (reference sequence). The germline V and J ends were trimmed by 5 bases and 0 bases, with 7 bases remaining between them. The chain's CDR3 is CATSGNSNYGYTF. The DNA of the CDR3 is TGTGCCACCAGCGGTAACTCTAACTATGGCTACACCTTC.

This rearrangement joins TRBV2 to TRBJ2-2; maybe TRBD1 (5 bases). The V end lost 1 base, the J end lost 5 bases, and 11 bases lay between the germline ends. Germline assignment: CDR1 SNHLY and CDR2 FYNNEI. The CDR3 has 15 amino acids. CDR3 nucleotide sequence: TGTGCCAGCAGTGAAGTTGTAGGGGATACCGGGGAGCTGTTTTTT. Its protein is CASSEVVGDTGELFF. The variable domain in full, with the rest retrieved from reference TRBV2 and TRBJ2-2, is EPEVTQTPSHQVTQMGQEVILRCVPISNHLYFYWYRQILGQKVEFLVSFYNNEISEKSEIFDDQFSVERPDGSNFTLKIRSTKLEDSAMYFCASSEVVGDTGELFFGEGSRLTVL.

This clone was observed a single time. The chain uses TRBV2 and TRBJ2-3; D remains unclear. Germline V gene sequence: CDR1 SNHLY, CDR2 FYNNEI. Trimming removed 6 bases from V and 0 bases from J, with 16 bases in between. The CDR3 length is 16 residues. CDR3 region: CASSLRQGSSTDTQYF. The CDR3 bases are TGTGCCAGCAGCCTGCGACAAGGATCTAGCACAGATACGCAGTATTTT.

The chain is built from TRBV27 and TRBJ2-7; D is ambiguous. V shed 4 bases and J shed 6 bases, with 19 bases lying between them. Germline values: CDR1 MNHEY, CDR2 SMNVEV (reference sequence). The length of the CDR3 is 15 residues. The CDR3 is CASSCPTRRVGEQYF. The CDR3, as DNA: TGTGCCAGCAGTTGCCCTACCCGACGGGTGGGCGAGCAGTACTTC.

The V call is TRBV18, the J call TRBJ1-1, with D perhaps TRBD1 (5 bases). Germline V gene sequence: CDR1 KGHSH, CDR2 LQKENI. The V end lost 5 bases, the J end lost 4 bases, and 14 bases lay between the germline ends. CDR3 length: 14 amino acids. The CDR3 loop reads CASSGLAGRTEAFF. The CDR3 DNA sequence: TGTGCCAGCTCAGGGTTGGCAGGGCGCACTGAAGCTTTCTTT.

V usage is TRBV6-4 and J usage is TRBJ2-2; D is possibly TRBD1 (6 bases). With 6 bases removed from V and 5 bases from J, the gap between germline ends came to 13 bases. The CDR3 covers 14 residues. The germline V gene encodes CDR1 MRHNA and CDR2 SNTAGT. The CDR3 is CASRPDRSTGELFF. The CDR3 DNA reads as TGTGCCAGCAGACCCGACAGGAGTACCGGGGAGCTGTTTTTT.

The chain recombines TRBV2 with TRBJ2-1; D is unresolved. CDR1 is SNHLY and CDR2 is FYNNEI in the germline V gene. CDR3 length: 14 residues. V was cut by 9 bases and J by 0 bases, with 12 bases left in between. This chain's CDR3 is CASCKLSSYNEQFF. CDR3 bases: TGTGCCAGTTGTAAGTTGAGCTCCTACAATGAGCAGTTCTTC.

This clone was observed a few times. This chain connects TRBV5-4 to TRBJ1-3; D possibly corresponds to TRBD1 (6 bases). CDR3 length: 14 amino acids. Looked up from germline, CDR1 is SGHNT and CDR2 is YYREEE (reference sequence). Between the trimmed V and J ends, which lost 4 bases and 2 bases, there was a span of 10 bases. CDR3 coding DNA: TGTGCCAGCAGCCCTGGGACACCTGGAAACACCATATATTTT. This gives the protein CASSPGTPGNTIYF.

V and J are TRBV27 and TRBJ2-4; 7 positions match TRBD1. Per the germline V gene, CDR1 is MNHEY and CDR2 is SMNVEV (reference sequence). The CDR3 length is 20 residues. V gave up 0 bases and J gave up 5 bases; unmatched junction bases: 19. CDR3 DNA: TGTGCCAGCAGTTTATCGGGGAACAGGGGTTCACACACTCGGGAAAACATTCAGTACTTC. Amino acid sequence: CASSLSGNRGSHTRENIQYF.